A selection of T cell receptor beta chains follows, all from one sample in a study of blood T cell repertoires in COVID-19. TCRdb keeps only in-frame clones here, not all; method: immunoSEQ multiplex PCR. The table includes 300,000 to 350,000 clones, 80% to 90% detected once. Sequences were obtained from peripheral blood. These receptors originate from a young man with COVID-19, enrolled during active disease. Both conserved end residues are part of each CDR3. Each record gives: J gene, V gene, CDR3 length, CDR3 protein.

TRBJ2-1 TRBV27 14 CASSSGTGGNEQFF
TRBJ2-1 TRBV24-1 16 CATSGIAGGSYNEQFF
TRBJ1-6 TRBV7-9 18 CASSPRPRDRDGNSPLHF
TRBJ2-1 TRBV7-6 15 CASSLAAGGPHEQFF
TRBJ2-1 TRBV21-1 16 CASSKGHPSSYNEQFF
TRBJ2-7 TRBV5-1 17 CASSALPSGRARNEQYF
TRBJ2-1 TRBV5-1 15 CASSSSGRGVDEQFF
TRBJ2-7 TRBV18 13 CASSPDTAYEQYF
TRBJ2-7 TRBV27 13 CASSFRITGEQYF
TRBJ2-3 TRBV19 15 CATRTLAGVADTQYF
TRBJ2-5 TRBV2 17 CASSEGVLAGSQETQYF
TRBJ2-1 TRBV7-2 14 CASSLGLATHEQFF
TRBJ1-4 TRBV10-3 13 CAIRGQTNEKLFF
TRBJ2-6 TRBV28 15 CASRKPSSGANVLTF